Listed below are T cell receptor beta chains from one sample, sequenced in a study of blood T cell repertoires in COVID-19. Profiling relied on immunoSEQ multiplex PCR, and the TCRdb table lists in-frame clones only, not all of them. The sample has some 72,000 clones; 75% to 90% are singletons. The sample consisted of peripheral blood. These receptors were collected from a man aged 50-60 years with COVID-19, enrolled during active disease. Both conserved end residues are part of each CDR3. Fields, in order: J gene, clone size, CDR3 length, D gene, V gene, CDR3 DNA, CDR3 protein. A D gene is named only where the DNA matches it firmly. Clone sizes are given selectively: once, few, many, or a class where the clone is expanded.

J gene: TRBJ2-1; clone size: once; CDR3 length: 13; D gene: TRBD2; V gene: TRBV28; CDR3 DNA: TGTGCCAGCAAGCGGGGAGGGGTAAATGAGCAGTTCTTC; CDR3 protein: CASKRGGVNEQFF
J gene: TRBJ2-3; clone size: NA; CDR3 length: 11; D gene: NA; V gene: TRBV7-9; CDR3 DNA: TGTGCCGAGGGCGCAACAGATACGCAGTATTTT; CDR3 protein: CAEGATDTQYF
J gene: TRBJ1-5; clone size: NA; CDR3 length: 19; D gene: NA; V gene: TRBV10-2; CDR3 DNA: TGCGCCAGCAGTGCCCTACGGACAGAGAAGACAAATTACAATCAGCCCCAGCATTTT; CDR3 protein: CASSALRTEKTNYNQPQHF
J gene: TRBJ2-5; clone size: NA; CDR3 length: 15; D gene: TRBD2; V gene: TRBV20-1; CDR3 DNA: TGCAGTGCTAGTAATAGGGGACTAGCGGGCGAGACCCAGTACTTC; CDR3 protein: CSASNRGLAGETQYF
J gene: TRBJ2-5; clone size: NA; CDR3 length: 16; D gene: NA; V gene: TRBV11-2; CDR3 DNA: TGTGCCAGCAGCTTAGGGGTGAGGGGGGGTCAAGAGACCCAGTACTTC; CDR3 protein: CASSLGVRGGQETQYF
J gene: TRBJ2-6; clone size: NA; CDR3 length: 13; D gene: NA; V gene: TRBV12-3/TRBV12-4; CDR3 DNA: TGTGCCAGCACCCCTGCTGGGGCCAACGTCCTGACTTTC; CDR3 protein: CASTPAGANVLTF
J gene: TRBJ2-3; clone size: NA; CDR3 length: 12; D gene: NA; V gene: TRBV24-1; CDR3 DNA: TGTGCCACCAGTGCCGGAGTGGGTACGCAGTATTTT; CDR3 protein: CATSAGVGTQYF
J gene: TRBJ1-3; clone size: few; CDR3 length: 15; D gene: TRBD1; V gene: TRBV5-4; CDR3 DNA: TGTGCCAGCAGCTTGGACAGGGGGCTTGGAAACACCATATATTTT; CDR3 protein: CASSLDRGLGNTIYF
J gene: TRBJ2-1; clone size: NA; CDR3 length: 12; D gene: NA; V gene: TRBV2; CDR3 DNA: TGTGCCAGCAGACCCCTAGGCGATGAGCAGTTCTTC; CDR3 protein: CASRPLGDEQFF
J gene: TRBJ1-3; clone size: NA; CDR3 length: 17; D gene: NA; V gene: TRBV29-1; CDR3 DNA: TGCAGCGTCTTAGTGCCCATATTCGGGGACTCTGGAAACACCATATATTTT; CDR3 protein: CSVLVPIFGDSGNTIYF
J gene: TRBJ1-5; clone size: NA; CDR3 length: 15; D gene: NA; V gene: TRBV21-1; CDR3 DNA: TGTGCCAGCAGGGCGAGGACAGGATGCTGCCAGCCCCAGCATTTT; CDR3 protein: CASRARTGCCQPQHF
J gene: TRBJ2-3; clone size: NA; CDR3 length: 16; D gene: NA; V gene: TRBV5-1; CDR3 DNA: TGCGCCAGCAGCCTCCGAGCGGGCACTAGCACAGATACGCAGTATTTT; CDR3 protein: CASSLRAGTSTDTQYF
J gene: TRBJ2-7; clone size: NA; CDR3 length: 14; D gene: NA; V gene: TRBV5-4; CDR3 DNA: TGTGCCAGCAGTCGGGACTTATCCTCCTACGAGCAGTACTTC; CDR3 protein: CASSRDLSSYEQYF
J gene: TRBJ2-2; clone size: NA; CDR3 length: 15; D gene: TRBD2; V gene: TRBV9; CDR3 DNA: TGTGCCAGCAGGGGACTAGCAGGCGACACCGGGGAGCTGTTTTTT; CDR3 protein: CASRGLAGDTGELFF
J gene: TRBJ2-1; clone size: NA; CDR3 length: 16; D gene: TRBD1; V gene: TRBV30; CDR3 DNA: TGTGCCTGGAGTGTACTATCCGGGACAGGGCACAATGAGCAGTTCTTC; CDR3 protein: CAWSVLSGTGHNEQFF
J gene: TRBJ1-5; clone size: NA; CDR3 length: 14; D gene: NA; V gene: TRBV9; CDR3 DNA: TGTGCCAGCAGTAGGGAGTCCAGCAATCAGCCCCAGCATTTT; CDR3 protein: CASSRESSNQPQHF
J gene: TRBJ2-5; clone size: NA; CDR3 length: 15; D gene: NA; V gene: TRBV19; CDR3 DNA: TGTGCCAGTAGACCTCAGGGGAGCGTGGGTGAGACCCAGTACTTC; CDR3 protein: CASRPQGSVGETQYF
J gene: TRBJ2-2; clone size: few; CDR3 length: 15; D gene: NA; V gene: TRBV6-6; CDR3 DNA: TGTGCCAGCAGTTACTCGTGGCTAGAGAACGGGGAGCTGTTTTTT; CDR3 protein: CASSYSWLENGELFF
J gene: TRBJ1-5; clone size: NA; CDR3 length: 16; D gene: NA; V gene: TRBV4-3; CDR3 DNA: TGCGCCAGCAGCCAAGATTGGAAACAGAGTTATCAGCCCCAGCATTTT; CDR3 protein: CASSQDWKQSYQPQHF
J gene: TRBJ2-7; clone size: NA; CDR3 length: 13; D gene: NA; V gene: TRBV27; CDR3 DNA: TGTGCCAGCAGTCCCATCCCCCCCTACGAGCAGTACTTC; CDR3 protein: CASSPIPPYEQYF
J gene: TRBJ2-1; clone size: NA; CDR3 length: 13; D gene: TRBD2; V gene: TRBV27; CDR3 DNA: TGTGCCAGCAGTTTAACTAGCGCAAATGAGCAGTTCTTC; CDR3 protein: CASSLTSANEQFF
J gene: TRBJ2-1; clone size: NA; CDR3 length: 14; D gene: NA; V gene: TRBV6-4; CDR3 DNA: TGTGCCAGCAGTGACTCTCCGGAGGGAGATGAGCAGTTCTTC; CDR3 protein: CASSDSPEGDEQFF
J gene: TRBJ1-5; clone size: NA; CDR3 length: 16; D gene: NA; V gene: TRBV6-1; CDR3 DNA: TGTGCCAGCACTGAGGGCCGTGAAGTTCGCAATCAGCCCCAGCATTTT; CDR3 protein: CASTEGREVRNQPQHF
J gene: TRBJ2-5; clone size: NA; CDR3 length: 16; D gene: NA; V gene: TRBV4-3; CDR3 DNA: TGCGCCAGCAGCCAAGAAGAGCGGGTTGGGCGAGAGACCCAGTACTTC; CDR3 protein: CASSQEERVGRETQYF
J gene: TRBJ2-3; clone size: NA; CDR3 length: 17; D gene: TRBD2; V gene: TRBV9; CDR3 DNA: TGTGCCAGCAGCGTGAGAATAGCGGGATCGGGCACAGATACGCAGTATTTT; CDR3 protein: CASSVRIAGSGTDTQYF
J gene: TRBJ2-5; clone size: once; CDR3 length: 15; D gene: NA; V gene: TRBV7-2; CDR3 DNA: TGTGCCAGCAGCACCCGCGGGGAACCTCAAGAGACCCAGTACTTC; CDR3 protein: CASSTRGEPQETQYF
J gene: TRBJ2-2; clone size: NA; CDR3 length: 15; D gene: NA; V gene: TRBV7-3; CDR3 DNA: TGTGCTTCCTCCCCGTTTGCGGTGAACACCGGGGAGCTGTTTTTT; CDR3 protein: CASSPFAVNTGELFF
J gene: TRBJ1-2; clone size: NA; CDR3 length: 15; D gene: NA; V gene: TRBV3-1/TRBV3-2; CDR3 DNA: TGTGCCAGCAGCCAAATCCGACAGAACTACTATGGCTACACCTTC; CDR3 protein: CASSQIRQNYYGYTF
J gene: TRBJ1-5; clone size: NA; CDR3 length: 11; D gene: NA; V gene: TRBV28; CDR3 DNA: TGTGCCAGCAGTTCGGTGCTACCCCAGCATTTT; CDR3 protein: CASSSVLPQHF
J gene: TRBJ2-7; clone size: NA; CDR3 length: 13; D gene: NA; V gene: TRBV27; CDR3 DNA: TGTGCCAGCAGTTTCCGGGAGAGATACGAGCAGTACTTC; CDR3 protein: CASSFRERYEQYF
J gene: TRBJ1-4; clone size: NA; CDR3 length: 14; D gene: TRBD1; V gene: TRBV29-1; CDR3 DNA: TGCAGCGTTGAAGGGACAGGGGATAATGAAAAACTGTTTTTT; CDR3 protein: CSVEGTGDNEKLFF
J gene: TRBJ2-3; clone size: once; CDR3 length: 13; D gene: TRBD2; V gene: TRBV4-2; CDR3 DNA: TGTGCCAGCAGCCAATCGGTGCGGGAGGGGCAGTATTTT; CDR3 protein: CASSQSVREGQYF
J gene: TRBJ2-1; clone size: NA; CDR3 length: 11; D gene: NA; V gene: TRBV6-5; CDR3 DNA: TGTGCCAGCGGAACGGGCAATGAGCAGTTCTTC; CDR3 protein: CASGTGNEQFF
J gene: TRBJ2-3; clone size: few; CDR3 length: 15; D gene: TRBD2; V gene: TRBV4-1; CDR3 DNA: TGCGCCAGCAGCCAAGACGGACTAGCGTGGTATACGCAGTATTTT; CDR3 protein: CASSQDGLAWYTQYF